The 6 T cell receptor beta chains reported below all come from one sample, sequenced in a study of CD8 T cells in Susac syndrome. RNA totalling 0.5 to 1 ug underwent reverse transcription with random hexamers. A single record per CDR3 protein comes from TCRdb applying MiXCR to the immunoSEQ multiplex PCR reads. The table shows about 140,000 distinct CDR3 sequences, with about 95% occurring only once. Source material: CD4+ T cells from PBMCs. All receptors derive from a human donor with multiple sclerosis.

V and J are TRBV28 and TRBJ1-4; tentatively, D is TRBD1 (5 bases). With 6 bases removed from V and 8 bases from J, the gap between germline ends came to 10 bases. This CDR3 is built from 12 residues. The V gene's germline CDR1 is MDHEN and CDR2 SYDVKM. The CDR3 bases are TGTGCCAGCAGCCGGGACCTCGAAAAACTGTTTTTT. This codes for CASSRDLEKLFF.

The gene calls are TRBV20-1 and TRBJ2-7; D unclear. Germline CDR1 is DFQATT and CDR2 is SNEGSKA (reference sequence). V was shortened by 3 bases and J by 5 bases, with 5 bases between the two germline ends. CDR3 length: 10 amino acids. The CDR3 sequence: CSASINEQYF. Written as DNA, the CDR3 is TGCAGTGCTAGCATAAACGAGCAGTACTTC.

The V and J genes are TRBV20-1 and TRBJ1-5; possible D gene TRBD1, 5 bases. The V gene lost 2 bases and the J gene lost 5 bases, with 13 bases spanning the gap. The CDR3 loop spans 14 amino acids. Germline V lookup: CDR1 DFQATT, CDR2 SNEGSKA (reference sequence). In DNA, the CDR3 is TGCAGTGCTAGAACACGACAGTTCGATCAGCCCCAGCATTTT. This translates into CSARTRQFDQPQHF.

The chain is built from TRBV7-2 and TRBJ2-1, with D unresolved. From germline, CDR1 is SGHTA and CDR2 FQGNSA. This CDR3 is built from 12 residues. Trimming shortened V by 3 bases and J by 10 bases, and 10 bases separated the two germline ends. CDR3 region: CASSFSLPEQFF. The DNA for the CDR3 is TGTGCCAGCAGCTTCAGCCTGCCCGAGCAGTTCTTC.

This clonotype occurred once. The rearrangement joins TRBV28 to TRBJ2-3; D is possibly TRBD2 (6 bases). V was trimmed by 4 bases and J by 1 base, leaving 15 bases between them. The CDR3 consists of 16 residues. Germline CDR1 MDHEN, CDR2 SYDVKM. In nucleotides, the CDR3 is TGTGCCAGCAGTTCCCCGCGAGGGGAGGGCACAGATACGCAGTATTTT. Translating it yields CASSSPRGEGTDTQYF. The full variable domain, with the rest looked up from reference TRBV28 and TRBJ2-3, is DVKVTQSSRYLVKRTGEKVFLECVQDMDHENMFWYRQDPGLGLRLIYFSYDVKMKEKGDIPEGYSVSREKKERFSLILESASTNQTSMYLCASSSPRGEGTDTQYFGPGTRLTVL.

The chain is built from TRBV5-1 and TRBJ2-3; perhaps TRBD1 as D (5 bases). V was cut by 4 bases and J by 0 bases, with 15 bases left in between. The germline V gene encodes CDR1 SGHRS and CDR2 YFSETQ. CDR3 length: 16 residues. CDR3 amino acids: CASSRLGAESTDTQYF. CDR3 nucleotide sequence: TGCGCCAGCAGCCGTCTAGGGGCGGAGAGCACAGATACGCAGTATTTT.